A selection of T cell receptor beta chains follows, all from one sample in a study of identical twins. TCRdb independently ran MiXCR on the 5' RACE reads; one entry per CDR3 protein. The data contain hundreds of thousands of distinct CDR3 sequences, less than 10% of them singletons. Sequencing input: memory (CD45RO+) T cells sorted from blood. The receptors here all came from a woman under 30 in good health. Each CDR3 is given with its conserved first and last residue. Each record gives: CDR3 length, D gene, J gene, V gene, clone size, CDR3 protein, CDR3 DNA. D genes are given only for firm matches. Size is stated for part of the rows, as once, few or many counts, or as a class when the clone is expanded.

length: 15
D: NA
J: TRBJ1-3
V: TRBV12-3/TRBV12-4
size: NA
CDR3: CASSQLGTGGNTIYF
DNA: TGTGCCAGCAGCCAACTCGGGACTGGTGGAAACACCATATATTTT

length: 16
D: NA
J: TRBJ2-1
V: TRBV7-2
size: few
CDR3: CASSLPGRYTYNEQFF
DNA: TGTGCCAGCAGCCTCCCCGGGAGATACACATACAATGAGCAGTTCTTC

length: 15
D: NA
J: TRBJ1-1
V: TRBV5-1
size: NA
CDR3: CASSLQVEGNTEAFF
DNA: TGCGCCAGCAGCCTCCAGGTGGAGGGGAACACTGAAGCTTTCTTT

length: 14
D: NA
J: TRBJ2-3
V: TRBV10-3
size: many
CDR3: CAISVGVGADTQYF
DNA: TGTGCCATCAGTGTCGGAGTAGGGGCAGATACGCAGTATTTT

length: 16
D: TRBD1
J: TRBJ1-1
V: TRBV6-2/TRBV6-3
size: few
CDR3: CASSSDRGRGNTEAFF
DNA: TGTGCCAGCAGTTCGGACAGGGGGCGAGGGAACACTGAAGCTTTCTTT

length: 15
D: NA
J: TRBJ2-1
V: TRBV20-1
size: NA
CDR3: CSAPIFGGAYNEQFF
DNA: TGCAGTGCTCCTATATTCGGTGGGGCATACAATGAGCAGTTCTTC

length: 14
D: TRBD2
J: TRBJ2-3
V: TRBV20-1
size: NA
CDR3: CSAIAGGHTDTQYF
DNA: TGCAGTGCTATAGCGGGAGGACACACAGATACGCAGTATTTT

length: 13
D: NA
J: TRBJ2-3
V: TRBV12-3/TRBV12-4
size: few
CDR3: CASSLRITDTQYF
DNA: TGTGCCAGCAGTTTAAGGATCACAGATACGCAGTATTTT

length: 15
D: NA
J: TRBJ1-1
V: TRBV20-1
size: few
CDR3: CSASGDGGRMGKAFF
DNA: TGCAGTGCTAGTGGGGACGGGGGACGAATGGGCAAAGCTTTCTTT

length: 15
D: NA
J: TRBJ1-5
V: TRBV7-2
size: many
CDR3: CASSLQGTSNQPQHF
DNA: TGTGCCAGCAGCTTACAGGGGACTAGCAATCAGCCCCAGCATTTT